These 13 T cell receptor beta chains originate from one sample sequenced in a study of shared clonotypes between healthy human individuals. Libraries were prepared by immunoSEQ multiplex PCR; TCRdb keeps only in-frame clonotypes and omits some of them. The sample shows about 1.1 million clones, about 84% of them seen only once. Sequencing used memory CD4+ T cells from PBMCs. Subset described: CD45RA-negative fraction. All receptors come from a young man in good health. Some clones in this sample may be carry-over from other donors' samples.

This rearrangement joins TRBV5-4 to TRBJ2-1, with D possibly matching TRBD1 (5 bases). The CDR3 loop spans 14 amino acids. V was trimmed by 0 bases and J by 9 bases, leaving 13 bases between them. The germline gives CDR1 SGHNT, CDR2 YYREEE (reference sequence). The CDR3 is CASSLVIGVGEQFF. CDR3 in DNA: TGTGCCAGCAGCTTGGTTATAGGGGTCGGTGAGCAGTTCTTC.

The chain is built from TRBV15 and TRBJ2-2; perhaps D is TRBD1 or TRBD2 (5 bases each). The CDR3 is made up of 15 amino acids. Germline assignment: CDR1 LNHNV and CDR2 YYDKDF (reference sequence). V lost 0 bases and J lost 6, with 11 bases in between. The CDR3 sequence: CATSRDLGTPGELFF. The CDR3 DNA reads as TGTGCCACCAGCAGAGATCTCGGGACCCCCGGGGAGCTGTTTTTT.

This clone was detected only a few times. The V gene is TRBV27, the J gene TRBJ2-7; a weak D match, TRBD1 (6 bases). Trimming cost V 2 bases and J 3 bases, with 23 bases left between them. Germline V CDR1 and CDR2: MNHEY, SMNVEV (reference sequence). The CDR3 contains 18 residues. The CDR3, as DNA: TGTGCCAGCAGTTTAAAGGGGAACAGGGTTACCGTGGGCTACGAGCAGTACTTC. Translated, it gives CASSLKGNRVTVGYEQYF.

The chain couples TRBV5-1 to TRBJ2-7, with D tentatively TRBD2 (6 bases). The V end lost 3 bases, the J end lost 0 bases, and 13 bases lay between the germline ends. The CDR3 runs 15 residues. Germline V lookup: CDR1 SGHRS, CDR2 YFSETQ. In DNA, the CDR3 is TGCGCCAGCAGCTCCAAATCGACTAGCTCCTACGAGCAGTACTTC. This encodes CASSSKSTSSYEQYF.

The J gene is TRBJ2-7, the V gene TRBV7-9; 13 bases fit TRBD2. Germline loops: CDR1 SEHNR, CDR2 FQNEAQ (reference sequence). The CDR3 sequence is 16 residues long. Trimming cost V 5 bases and J 5 bases; bases outside gene matches: 9. The CDR3 sequence is CASSPGLAGVRDEQYF. The CDR3 DNA follows: TGTGCCAGCAGCCCCGGACTAGCGGGAGTGCGGGACGAGCAGTACTTC.

The J gene is TRBJ1-1, the V gene TRBV5-1; D is perhaps TRBD1 (6 bases). The length of the CDR3 is 13 residues. The germline V gene encodes CDR1 SGHRS and CDR2 YFSETQ. V was trimmed by 2 bases and J by 7 bases, leaving 12 bases between them. This CDR3 is CASSFSEGVEAFF. The CDR3 region has the DNA TGCGCCAGCAGCTTCTCGGAGGGGGTTGAAGCTTTCTTT.

This chain uses TRBV7-8 with TRBJ2-5; perhaps TRBD1 as D (6 bases). The CDR3 is 15 amino acids. Germline assignment: CDR1 SGHVS and CDR2 FQNEAQ. The V end lost 5 bases, the J end lost 0 bases, and 13 bases lay between the germline ends. For the CDR3, the DNA is TGTGCCAGCAGCCAAGCTACAGGGAACCAAGAGACCCAGTACTTC. Its protein product is CASSQATGNQETQYF.

This chain joins TRBV6-1 and TRBJ1-2; D is undetermined. Germline lookup yields CDR1 MNHNS and CDR2 SASEGT. The CDR3 consists of 13 residues. V lost 6 bases, J lost 4 bases, and 12 bases lay in between. CDR3 amino acids: CASSLTAGYGYTF. CDR3 nucleotide sequence: TGTGCCAGCAGCCTGACCGCTGGCTATGGCTACACCTTC.

The chain employs TRBV5-4 and TRBJ2-1; D perhaps matches TRBD2 (5 bases). In germline, CDR1 is SGHNT, CDR2 YYREEE (reference sequence). This CDR3 contains 13 residues. V lost 4 bases and J lost 9, with 14 bases in between. The CDR3, as DNA: TGTGCCAGCAGCCGACCACCGGGGAGTGAGCAGTTCTTC. Translated, it gives CASSRPPGSEQFF.

J is TRBJ1-1 and V is TRBV7-9, with D tentatively TRBD1 (6 bases). Germline CDR1 SEHNR, CDR2 FQNEAQ (reference sequence). V was clipped by 1 base and J by 1 base, with 10 bases between them. This CDR3 is 15 amino acids long. The CDR3 sequence is CASSLGAGENTEAFF. For the CDR3, the DNA is TGTGCCAGCAGCTTAGGGGCAGGGGAGAACACTGAAGCTTTCTTT.

This clone was detected a few times. This chain joins TRBV18 and TRBJ1-1; maybe TRBD1 (5 bases). V lost 4 bases to trimming and J lost 10 bases, with 19 bases between them. The CDR3 is made up of 14 amino acids. Germline V gives CDR1 KGHSH, CDR2 LQKENI. The CDR3 protein is CASSQVSYQGTAFF. CDR3 in DNA: TGTGCCAGCTCACAGGTCTCTTACCAGGGAACAGCTTTCTTT.

This clone was seen a handful of times. In the same sample, other DNA sequences code for this CDR3. DNA for the CDR3: TGTGCCAGCTCACCGGACACAGATACGCAGTATTTT. This codes for CASSPDTDTQYF. The chain employs TRBV18 and TRBJ2-3; the D is unclear. The CDR3 has 12 residues. The germline V gene encodes CDR1 KGHSH and CDR2 LQKENI. V lost 3 bases, J lost 2 bases, and 3 bases lay in between.

This rearrangement joins TRBV5-1 to TRBJ2-7, with 7 bases matching TRBD1. Germline trimming cut 4 bases from V and 0 bases from J; bases unmatched to any gene: 4. Germline V gene lookup returns CDR1 SGHRS and CDR2 YFSETQ. The CDR3 has 14 residues. The CDR3: CASSRQGPSYEQYF. The CDR3 DNA is TGCGCCAGCAGCCGACAGGGTCCCTCCTACGAGCAGTACTTC.